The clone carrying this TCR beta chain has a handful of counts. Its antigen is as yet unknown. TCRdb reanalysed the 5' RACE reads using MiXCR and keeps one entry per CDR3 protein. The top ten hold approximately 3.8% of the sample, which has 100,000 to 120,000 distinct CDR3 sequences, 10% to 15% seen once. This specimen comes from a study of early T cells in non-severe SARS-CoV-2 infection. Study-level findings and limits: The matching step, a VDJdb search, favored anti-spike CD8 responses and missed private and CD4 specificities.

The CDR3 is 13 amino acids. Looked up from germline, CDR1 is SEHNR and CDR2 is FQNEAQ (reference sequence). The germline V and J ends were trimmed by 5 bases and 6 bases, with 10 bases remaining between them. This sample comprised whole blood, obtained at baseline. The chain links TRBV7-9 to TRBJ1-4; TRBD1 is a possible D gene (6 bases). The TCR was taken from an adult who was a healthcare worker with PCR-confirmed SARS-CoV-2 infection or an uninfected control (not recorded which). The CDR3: CASSEQGYEKLFF. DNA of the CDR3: TGTGCCAGCAGCGAACAGGGATATGAAAAACTGTTTTTT.